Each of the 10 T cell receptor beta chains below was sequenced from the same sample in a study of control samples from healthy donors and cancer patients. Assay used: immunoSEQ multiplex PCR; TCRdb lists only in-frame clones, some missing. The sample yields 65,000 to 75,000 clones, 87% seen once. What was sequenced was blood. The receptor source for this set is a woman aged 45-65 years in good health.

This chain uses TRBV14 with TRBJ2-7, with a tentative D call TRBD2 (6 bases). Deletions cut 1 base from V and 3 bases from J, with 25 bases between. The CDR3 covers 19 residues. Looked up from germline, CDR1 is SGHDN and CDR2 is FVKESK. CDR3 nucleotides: TGTGCCAGCAGCCAAGCGGGGTTCCGCCTTAGCGGTTTTCTCTACGAGCAGTACTTC. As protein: CASSQAGFRLSGFLYEQYF.

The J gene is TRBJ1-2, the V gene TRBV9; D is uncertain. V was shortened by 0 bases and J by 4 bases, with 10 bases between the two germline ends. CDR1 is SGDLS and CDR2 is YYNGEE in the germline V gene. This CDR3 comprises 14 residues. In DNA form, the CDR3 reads TGTGCCAGCAGCGTAGACGAGGGAAGCTATGGCTACACCTTC. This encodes CASSVDEGSYGYTF. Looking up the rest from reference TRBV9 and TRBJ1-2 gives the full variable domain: DSGVTQTPKHLITATGQRVTLRCSPRSGDLSVYWYQQSLDQGLQFLIQYYNGEERAKGNILERFSAQQFPDLHSELNLSSLELGDSALYFCASSVDEGSYGYTFGSGTRLTVV.

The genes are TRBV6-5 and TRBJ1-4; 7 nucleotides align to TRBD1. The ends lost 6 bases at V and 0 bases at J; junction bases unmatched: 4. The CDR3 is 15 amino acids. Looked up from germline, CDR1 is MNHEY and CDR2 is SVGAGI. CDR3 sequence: CASRGTAATNEKLFF. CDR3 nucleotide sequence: TGTGCCAGCAGAGGGACAGCTGCAACTAATGAAAAACTGTTTTTT.

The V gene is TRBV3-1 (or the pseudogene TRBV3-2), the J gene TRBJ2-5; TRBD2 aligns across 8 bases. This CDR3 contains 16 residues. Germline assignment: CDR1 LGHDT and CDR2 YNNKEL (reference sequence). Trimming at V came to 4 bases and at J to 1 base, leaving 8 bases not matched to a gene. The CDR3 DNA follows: TGTGCCAGCAGCCCCGTTAGCGGGAACCTCCAAGAGACCCAGTACTTC. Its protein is CASSPVSGNLQETQYF.

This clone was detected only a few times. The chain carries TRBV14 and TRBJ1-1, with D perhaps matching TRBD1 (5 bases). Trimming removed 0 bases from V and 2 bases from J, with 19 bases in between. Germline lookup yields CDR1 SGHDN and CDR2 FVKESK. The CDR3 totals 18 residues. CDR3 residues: CASSQEGQRGRFNTEAFF. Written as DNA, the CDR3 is TGTGCCAGCAGCCAAGAGGGGCAGAGGGGCCGATTTAACACTGAAGCTTTCTTT.

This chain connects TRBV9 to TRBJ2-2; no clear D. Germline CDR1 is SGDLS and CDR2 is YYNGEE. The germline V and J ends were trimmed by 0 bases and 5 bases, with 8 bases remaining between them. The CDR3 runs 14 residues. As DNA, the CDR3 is TGTGCCAGCAGCGTAGAAAGTGTGACCGGGGAGCTGTTTTTT. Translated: CASSVESVTGELFF.

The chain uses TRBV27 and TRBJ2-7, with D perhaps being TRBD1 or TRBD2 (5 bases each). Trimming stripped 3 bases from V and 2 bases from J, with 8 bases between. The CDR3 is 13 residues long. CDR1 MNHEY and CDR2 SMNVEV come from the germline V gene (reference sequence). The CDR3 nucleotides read TGTGCCAGCAGTTTCCAGGGACCCTACGAGCAGTACTTC. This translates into CASSFQGPYEQYF.

The CDR3 loop is CASWAHSYDNSPLHF. CDR3 nucleotides: TGTGCCAGCTGGGCCCACAGTTATGATAATTCACCCCTCCACTTT. The chain carries TRBV28 and TRBJ1-6, with D uncertain. The CDR3 has 15 residues. V was pared by 8 bases and J by 5 bases, with 16 bases between. The germline V gene has CDR1 MDHEN and CDR2 SYDVKM.

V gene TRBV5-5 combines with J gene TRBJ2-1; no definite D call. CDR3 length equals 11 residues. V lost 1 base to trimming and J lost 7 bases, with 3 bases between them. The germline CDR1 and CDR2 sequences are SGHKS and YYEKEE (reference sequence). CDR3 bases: TGTGCCAGCAGCTTGATTAATGAGCAGTTCTTC. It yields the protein CASSLINEQFF.

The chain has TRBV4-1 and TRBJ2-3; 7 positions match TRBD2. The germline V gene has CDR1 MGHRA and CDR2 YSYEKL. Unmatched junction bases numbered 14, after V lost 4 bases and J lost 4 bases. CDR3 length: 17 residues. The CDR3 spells CASSRTRLAGSADTQYF. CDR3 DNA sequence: TGCGCCAGCAGCCGGACGCGACTAGCAGGGTCGGCAGATACGCAGTATTTT.